What follows are 31 T cell receptor beta chains derived from one specimen sequenced in a study of cytotoxic CD8 clonotypes in ibrutinib-treated CLL. The method was immunoSEQ multiplex PCR; TCRdb's version includes in-frame clones alone and lacks a portion of them. The sample holds about 17,000 clones, about 81% seen once. The sample consisted of PBMCs, taken before ibrutinib treatment. The receptors stem from a human donor with chronic lymphocytic leukemia.

The chain carries TRBV7-8 and TRBJ1-5; D gene ambiguous. CDR1 is SGHVS and CDR2 is FQNEAQ in the germline V gene. The CDR3 totals 15 residues. Trimming removed 5 bases at V and 2 bases at J, with 13 bases between. In DNA form, the CDR3 reads TGTGCCAGCAGCCCCGCTGGACGGGGCAATCAGCCCCAGCATTTT. It translates to CASSPAGRGNQPQHF.

This clone was found once. The chain carries TRBV28 and TRBJ1-2; weak D call: TRBD1 (6 bases). The germline CDR1 and CDR2 sequences are MDHEN and SYDVKM. The CDR3 length is 13 residues. V was trimmed by 5 bases and J by 1 base, leaving 8 bases between them. The CDR3 DNA reads TGTGCCAGCAGTGGGACATATAACTATGGCTACACCTTC. Amino acids: CASSGTYNYGYTF.

The chain is built from TRBV28 and TRBJ2-4, with D possibly TRBD2 on 6 matching bases. The CDR3 sequence is 14 residues long. Trimming cost V 3 bases and J 7 bases, with 13 bases left between them. In germline, CDR1 is MDHEN, CDR2 SYDVKM. The DNA for the CDR3 is TGTGCCAGCAGTTTCTGGGGACTTGTCAACATTCAGTACTTC. It translates to CASSFWGLVNIQYF.

This clone was counted a single time. This rearrangement joins TRBV5-6 to TRBJ2-5; D might be TRBD1 (6 bases). CDR1 and CDR2 (germline): SGHDT, YYEEEE. V was pared by 4 bases and J by 1 base, with 11 bases between. The CDR3 is 14 amino acids. The CDR3 DNA is TGTGCCAGCAGCCCGACAGGCCCCCAAGAGACCCAGTACTTC. Translation gives CASSPTGPQETQYF.

The CDR3 DNA reads TGTGCCAGCAGCCTAGGAGGACGCCAAGGCGAGGGTGAGCAGTTCTTC. It encodes CASSLGGRQGEGEQFF. This sequence joins TRBV11-3 and TRBJ2-1, with D possibly matching TRBD2 (5 bases). The V and J ends lost 5 bases and 9 bases respectively, with 23 bases between them. The CDR3 sequence is 16 residues long. The V gene's germline CDR1 is SGHNT and CDR2 YENEEA.

This clone was picked up a small number of times. This rearrangement joins TRBV14 to TRBJ2-3; D remains ambiguous. Deletions cut 0 bases from V and 3 bases from J, with 13 bases between. The CDR3 is 16 residues long. Germline V gives CDR1 SGHDN, CDR2 FVKESK. The CDR3 DNA sequence: TGTGCCAGCAGCCAAGATGCTGGATTATGGACAGATACGCAGTATTTT. It specifies CASSQDAGLWTDTQYF.

This chain joins TRBV21-1 and TRBJ2-3; TRBD1, the D gene given by the table, was not confirmed from the DNA. TRBV21-1 is a known pseudogene. The CDR3 loop spans 15 amino acids. CDR3 region: CASSNCDRHTDTQYF. In nucleotides, the CDR3 is TGTGCCAGCAGCAATTGTGACAGGCACACAGATACGCAGTATTTT.

This chain uses TRBV10-3 with TRBJ1-1; D is undetermined. Trimming removed 5 bases at V and 2 bases at J, with 12 bases between. The CDR3 runs to 14 residues. Per the germline V gene, CDR1 is ENHRY and CDR2 is SYGVKD. The CDR3 DNA follows: TGTGCCATCAGTAATCTCCCAGACAACACTGAAGCTTTCTTT. This translates into CAISNLPDNTEAFF.

The V call is TRBV6-4, the J call TRBJ2-3; no reliable D call. The germline CDR1 and CDR2 sequences are MRHNA and SNTAGT. V gave up 2 bases and J gave up 6 bases, with 9 bases separating them. This CDR3 is 13 amino acids long. CDR3 nucleotide sequence: TGTGCCAGCAGTGACGGTATAGAGGATACGCAGTATTTT. Translated: CASSDGIEDTQYF.

The rearrangement joins TRBV14 to TRBJ2-1; TRBD2 matches 12 bases. CDR3 length: 16 residues. J gave up 6 bases and V 3 bases, and 6 bases lay outside the gene matches. The V gene's germline CDR1 is SGHDN and CDR2 FVKESK. CDR3 DNA sequence: TGTGCCAGCAGCCATCAACTAGCGGGGGGAAGCAATGAGCAGTTCTTC. Translating gives CASSHQLAGGSNEQFF.

The J gene is TRBJ1-1, the V gene TRBV6-5; TRBD1 matches at 8 bases. Germline V lookup: CDR1 MNHEY, CDR2 SVGAGI. J was trimmed by 1 base and V by 6 bases; bases with no gene match: 4. CDR3 length: 14 residues. CDR3 protein: CASSYRGGNTEAFF. CDR3 DNA sequence: TGTGCCAGCAGCTACAGGGGGGGGAACACTGAAGCTTTCTTT.

The rearrangement uses TRBV6-5 and TRBJ2-1, with 7 bases identical to TRBD2. The CDR3 totals 15 residues. Germline V gene data show CDR1 as MNHEY and CDR2 as SVGAGI. V lost 2 bases, J lost 4 bases, and 5 bases stayed unmatched. The chain's CDR3 is CASSYRSSGYNEQFF. The CDR3 coding sequence is TGTGCCAGCAGTTACCGGTCTAGCGGTTACAATGAGCAGTTCTTC.

The gene calls are TRBV5-1 and TRBJ2-7; 9 bases align to TRBD2. This CDR3 region has 14 residues. V gave up 4 bases and J gave up 5 bases; unmatched junction bases: 7. Per germline, CDR1 SGHRS and CDR2 YFSETQ. The CDR3 region is CASSPGLAWDEQYF. The CDR3 nucleotides read TGCGCCAGCAGCCCCGGACTAGCGTGGGACGAGCAGTACTTC.

CDR3 sequence (DNA): TGCAGCGCGATTGGGGCCAACGTCCTGACTTTC. This translates into CSAIGANVLTF. The chain uses TRBV29-1 and TRBJ2-6; D remains unclear. CDR1 SQVTM and CDR2 ANQGSEA come from the germline V gene. Deletions cut 7 bases from V and 3 bases from J, with 4 bases between. The CDR3 consists of 11 residues.

The gene calls are TRBV19 and TRBJ1-5, with no clear D. CDR1 is LNHDA, CDR2 SQIVND, per germline (reference sequence). Trimming cost V 10 bases and J 0 bases, with 13 bases left between them. This CDR3 has 14 residues. The CDR3 loop reads CATSNRDSNQPQHF. CDR3 sequence (DNA): TGTGCCACCAGTAATCGGGATAGCAATCAGCCCCAGCATTTT.

The J gene is TRBJ2-7, the V gene TRBV7-9; 9 bases line up with TRBD2. Germline V CDR1 and CDR2: SEHNR, FQNEAQ (reference sequence). V shed 1 base, J shed 3 bases, and the junction held 4 bases outside the gene matches. The CDR3 is made up of 15 amino acids. Written as DNA, the CDR3 is TGTGCCAGCAGCTTAGAGGCGGGAGGGGGCTACGAGCAGTACTTC. It is translated as CASSLEAGGGYEQYF.

The chain couples TRBV5-1 to TRBJ2-7; maybe TRBD2 (5 bases). Germline CDR1 reads SGHRS; CDR2 reads YFSETQ. V gave up 0 bases and J gave up 6 bases, with 19 bases separating them. The length of the CDR3 is 16 residues. The CDR3 region is CASSLGRGGRYVEQYF. The CDR3, as DNA: TGCGCCAGCAGCTTGGGACGCGGAGGTCGGTATGTCGAGCAGTACTTC. Looking up the rest from reference TRBV5-1 and TRBJ2-7 gives the full variable domain: KAGVTQTPRYLIKTRGQQVTLSCSPISGHRSVSWYQQTPGQGLQFLFEYFSETQRNKGNFPGRFSGRQFSNSRSEMNVSTLELGDSALYLCASSLGRGGRYVEQYFGPGTRLTVT.

This rearrangement joins TRBV9 to TRBJ2-5; 10 bases align to TRBD1. The CDR3 spans 16 residues. Germline assignment: CDR1 SGDLS and CDR2 YYNGEE. V was pared by 2 bases and J by 1 base, with 5 bases of the junction left unmatched. The CDR3 protein is CASSVAGDRGQETQYF. The CDR3 region has the DNA TGTGCCAGCAGCGTGGCGGGGGACAGGGGCCAAGAGACCCAGTACTTC.

V is TRBV28 and J is TRBJ1-2; D gene ambiguous. V was clipped by 5 bases and J by 2 bases, with 12 bases between them. Germline V gene lookup returns CDR1 MDHEN and CDR2 SYDVKM. The CDR3 extends over 14 amino acids. CDR3 sequence: CASSPGPLNYGYTF. The DNA of the CDR3 is TGTGCCAGCAGTCCCGGACCCCTGAACTATGGCTACACCTTC.

This chain connects TRBV5-1 to TRBJ2-1, with 7 bases identical to TRBD2. J was trimmed by 3 bases and V by 3 bases; bases with no gene match: 12. The V gene's germline CDR1 is SGHRS and CDR2 YFSETQ. This CDR3 spans 17 amino acids. In nucleotides, the CDR3 is TGCGCCAGCAGCTCCCAGGAGTTGTTAGCGGGCTACAATGAGCAGTTCTTC. Translated: CASSSQELLAGYNEQFF.

The chain uses TRBV28 and TRBJ2-1, with 8 bases identical to TRBD1. This CDR3 contains 14 residues. V shed 7 bases, J shed 3 bases, and the junction held 5 bases outside the gene matches. Germline V gene lookup returns CDR1 MDHEN and CDR2 SYDVKM. CDR3 sequence reads: CASNGRGLYNEQFF. CDR3 coding DNA: TGTGCCAGCAATGGCAGGGGGCTCTACAATGAGCAGTTCTTC.

The rearrangement uses TRBV4-2 and TRBJ1-3; TRBD1 aligns across 8 bases. The CDR3 loop spans 17 amino acids. Trimming removed 6 bases from V and 3 bases from J; junction bases left unmatched: 13. CDR1 LGHNA and CDR2 YNFKEQ come from the germline V gene. The CDR3 protein is CASSRTAAGGLGNTIYF. CDR3 DNA sequence: TGTGCCAGCAGTCGCACCGCGGCAGGGGGCCTTGGAAACACCATATATTTT.

This chain connects TRBV4-2 to TRBJ2-3; 9 positions agree with TRBD2. V shed 0 bases and J 3 bases; nucleotides not matched to a gene: 7. This CDR3 comprises 17 residues. Per the germline V gene, CDR1 is LGHNA and CDR2 is YNFKEQ. The CDR3 DNA is TGTGCCAGCAGCCAAGATCGGTCCCTAGCGGGGACAGATACGCAGTATTTT. This gives the protein CASSQDRSLAGTDTQYF.

The chain is built from TRBV25-1 and TRBJ2-5, with TRBD1 as a possible D gene (6 bases). The germline V and J ends were trimmed by 1 base and 5 bases, with 11 bases remaining between them. This CDR3 region has 14 residues. Germline assignment: CDR1 MGHDK and CDR2 SYGVNS. CDR3 sequence: CASSEFLGGETQYF. Written as DNA, the CDR3 is TGTGCCAGCAGTGAATTCTTAGGGGGTGAGACCCAGTACTTC.

This clone was seen just once. The chain has TRBV7-9 and TRBJ2-1; 10 bases line up with TRBD2. V was pared by 5 bases and J by 7 bases, with 5 bases of the junction left unmatched. The CDR3 runs 14 residues. From germline, CDR1 is SEHNR and CDR2 FQNEAQ (reference sequence). The CDR3 nucleotides read TGTGCCAGCAGCACTAGCGGGATTACTAATGAGCAGTTCTTC. Translation: CASSTSGITNEQFF.

The chain combines TRBV28 with TRBJ1-2; 8 bases are a match to TRBD1. Germline assignment: CDR1 MDHEN and CDR2 SYDVKM. The CDR3 runs to 16 residues. With V trimmed by 5 bases and J by 4 bases, 12 bases remained unmatched. CDR3: CASSDDPGQAPYGYTF. CDR3 nucleotides: TGTGCCAGCAGTGATGATCCGGGACAGGCTCCCTATGGCTACACCTTC.

V and J are TRBV19 and TRBJ1-2; 7 bases match TRBD1. The CDR3 spans 14 residues. The junction had 8 bases not matched to a gene; V was cut back by 6 bases and J by 4 bases. Germline V CDR1 and CDR2: LNHDA, SQIVND (reference sequence). CDR3 protein: CASSSGQVAYGYTF. CDR3 bases: TGTGCCAGTAGCAGCGGACAGGTAGCCTATGGCTACACCTTC.

This chain uses TRBV7-6 with TRBJ2-1, with 12 bases aligning to TRBD1. In germline, CDR1 is SGHVS, CDR2 FNYEAQ. CDR3 length: 15 amino acids. Trimming cost V 5 bases and J 7 bases; bases outside gene matches: 6. CDR3 residues: CASSPGQGAGNEQFF. CDR3 nucleotides: TGTGCCAGCAGCCCGGGACAGGGGGCTGGGAATGAGCAGTTCTTC.

V is TRBV9 and J is TRBJ2-3; possible D gene TRBD2, 6 bases. Germline V gene data show CDR1 as SGDLS and CDR2 as YYNGEE. With 0 bases removed from V and 1 base from J, the gap between germline ends came to 12 bases. The CDR3 totals 16 residues. The CDR3 is CASSVGGDWRTDTQYF. The CDR3 region has the DNA TGTGCCAGCAGCGTAGGTGGGGACTGGCGCACAGATACGCAGTATTTT.

A single count supports this clone. The chain carries TRBV27 and TRBJ2-5; possible D gene TRBD2, 6 bases. The germline V and J ends were trimmed by 1 base and 0 bases, with 15 bases remaining between them. The CDR3 sequence is 17 residues long. Germline V gives CDR1 MNHEY, CDR2 SMNVEV (reference sequence). CDR3 amino acids: CASSLLGGPGYQETQYF. The CDR3 coding sequence is TGTGCCAGCAGTTTATTAGGAGGGCCGGGGTACCAAGAGACCCAGTACTTC.

This clone has more than one count but fewer than ten. The junction and the germline gene differ at one end; a read error may be behind it. The rearrangement links TRBV5-3 to TRBJ1-5; D is undetermined. TRBV5-3 is flagged as an ORF with uncertain function. This CDR3 contains 14 residues. CDR3 in amino acids: CASSLLGGNQPQHF. CDR3 nucleotide sequence: TGTGCCAGCAGCTTGCTTGGAGGGAATCAGCCCCAGCATTTT.